One and the same sample provided the 3 T cell receptor beta chains below, sequenced in a study. TCRdb reprocessed the 5' RACE reads with MiXCR, giving one entry per CDR3 protein. The table records 4,700 or so distinct CDR3 sequences, just over 70% of them present only once. The sequencing sample was made of naive CD4+ T cells sorted from blood. As to subset: naive CD4+ T cells, CD4+CD45RA+CD25-. The source is a female donor with breast cancer.

This sequence joins TRBV6-6 and TRBJ2-7; D not certain. Deletions cut 5 bases from V and 3 bases from J, with 11 bases between. Germline CDR1 MNHNY, CDR2 SVGAGI (reference sequence). The CDR3 length is 13 residues. The CDR3 reads CASSVGSDYEQYF. CDR3 coding DNA: TGTGCCAGCAGTGTCGGGTCCGACTACGAGCAGTACTTC.

The chain couples TRBV3-1 to TRBJ2-2, with TRBD1 matching 9 bases. Germline V lookup: CDR1 LGHDT, CDR2 YNNKEL (reference sequence). There are 17 residues in the CDR3. V was pared by 2 bases and J by 4 bases, with 8 bases of the junction left unmatched. CDR3 nucleotide sequence: TGTGCCAGCAGCCAAAAGGGACAGGGTGCCGTCACCGGGGAGCTGTTTTTT. Its translation is CASSQKGQGAVTGELFF.

The chain employs TRBV27 and TRBJ2-1; tentatively, D is TRBD2 (6 bases). Germline CDR1 reads MNHEY; CDR2 reads SMNVEV (reference sequence). The V end lost 5 bases, the J end lost 2 bases, and 13 bases lay between the germline ends. The CDR3 loop spans 15 amino acids. The chain's CDR3 is CASSDRDSAYNEQFF. The CDR3 DNA sequence: TGTGCCAGCAGTGATCGGGACTCCGCCTACAATGAGCAGTTCTTC.